Detailed here is one T cell receptor beta chain. The antigen is unknown. The CDR3 spans 17 residues. CDR1 is DFQATT and CDR2 is SNEGSKA in the germline V gene (reference sequence). With V trimmed by 0 bases and J by 3 bases, 11 bases remained unmatched. From blood CD8+ and CD4+ T cells, TCR beta sequences were generated. This specimen comes from a study of CD8 T cells in Susac syndrome. The study's findings and limits: The CD4+ T cell repertoires of Susac syndrome were found to show no clonal expansion. As the study acknowledged, the number of individuals in its TCR sequencing and HLA analysis was relatively small.

cDNA came from approximately 0.5 to 1 ug RNA primed by random hexamers. Amplification of TCR beta CDR3 by immunoSEQ multiplex PCR spanned 54 Vbeta and 13 Jbeta. TCRdb reprocessed the immunoSEQ multiplex PCR reads via MiXCR and lists one record per CDR3 protein. The sample carries about 180,000 distinct CDR3 sequences, 94% recorded once. The receptor was isolated from a human donor with Susac syndrome. J is TRBJ1-1 and V is TRBV20-1, with 9 bases fitting TRBD1. Material: CD4+ T cells from PBMCs. The CDR3 bases are TGCAGTGCTAGAGAGGGACAGGGAAGAATAGGGGACACTGAAGCTTTCTTT. Encoded protein: CSAREGQGRIGDTEAFF.